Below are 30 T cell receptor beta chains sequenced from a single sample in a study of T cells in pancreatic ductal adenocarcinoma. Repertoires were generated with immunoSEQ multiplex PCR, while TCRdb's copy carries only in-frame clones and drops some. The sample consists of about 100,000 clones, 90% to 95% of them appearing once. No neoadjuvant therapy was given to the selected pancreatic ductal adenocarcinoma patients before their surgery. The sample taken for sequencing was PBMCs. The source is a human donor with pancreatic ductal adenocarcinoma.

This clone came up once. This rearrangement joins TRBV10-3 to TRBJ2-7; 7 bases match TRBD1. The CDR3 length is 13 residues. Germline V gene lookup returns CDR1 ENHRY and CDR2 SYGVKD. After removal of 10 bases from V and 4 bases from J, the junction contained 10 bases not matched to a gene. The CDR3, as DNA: TGTGCCAGCCGGACAGGAGAAAGGTACGAGCAGTACTTC. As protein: CASRTGERYEQYF.

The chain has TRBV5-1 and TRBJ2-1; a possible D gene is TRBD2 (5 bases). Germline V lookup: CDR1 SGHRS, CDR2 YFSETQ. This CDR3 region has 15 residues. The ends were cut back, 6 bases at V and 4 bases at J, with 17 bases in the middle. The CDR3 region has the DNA TGCGCCAGCAAGAGGGAAGACCGAAAATACAATGAGCAGTTCTTC. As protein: CASKREDRKYNEQFF.

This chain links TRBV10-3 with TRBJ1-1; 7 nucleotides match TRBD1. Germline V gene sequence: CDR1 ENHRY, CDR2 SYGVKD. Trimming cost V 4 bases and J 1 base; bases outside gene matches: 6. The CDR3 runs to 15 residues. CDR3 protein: CAISGQGSWNTEAFF. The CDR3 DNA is TGTGCCATCAGTGGACAGGGCAGTTGGAACACTGAAGCTTTCTTT.

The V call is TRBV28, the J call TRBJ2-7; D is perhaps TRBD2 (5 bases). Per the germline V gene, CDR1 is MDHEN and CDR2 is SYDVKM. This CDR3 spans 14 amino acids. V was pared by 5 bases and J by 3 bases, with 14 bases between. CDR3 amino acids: CASSQAGLDYEQYF. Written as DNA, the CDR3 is TGTGCCAGCAGTCAGGCAGGACTTGACTACGAGCAGTACTTC.

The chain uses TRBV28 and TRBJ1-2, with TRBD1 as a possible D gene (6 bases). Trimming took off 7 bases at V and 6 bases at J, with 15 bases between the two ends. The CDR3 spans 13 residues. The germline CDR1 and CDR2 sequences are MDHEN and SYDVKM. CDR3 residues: CASTRTGLDGYTF. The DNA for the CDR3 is TGTGCCAGCACCCGAACAGGGTTGGATGGCTACACCTTC.

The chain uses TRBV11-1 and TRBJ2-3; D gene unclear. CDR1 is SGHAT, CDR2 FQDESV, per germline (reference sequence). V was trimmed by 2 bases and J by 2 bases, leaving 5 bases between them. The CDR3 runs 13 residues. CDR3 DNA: TGTGCCAGCAGCTTACAGTACACAGATACGCAGTATTTT. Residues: CASSLQYTDTQYF.

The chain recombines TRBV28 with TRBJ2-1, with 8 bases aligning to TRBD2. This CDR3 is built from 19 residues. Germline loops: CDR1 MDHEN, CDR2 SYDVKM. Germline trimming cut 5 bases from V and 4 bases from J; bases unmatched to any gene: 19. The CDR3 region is CASSPGTGGRSSGYNEQFF. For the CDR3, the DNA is TGTGCCAGCAGTCCGGGCACGGGCGGGAGGAGCAGCGGTTACAATGAGCAGTTCTTC.

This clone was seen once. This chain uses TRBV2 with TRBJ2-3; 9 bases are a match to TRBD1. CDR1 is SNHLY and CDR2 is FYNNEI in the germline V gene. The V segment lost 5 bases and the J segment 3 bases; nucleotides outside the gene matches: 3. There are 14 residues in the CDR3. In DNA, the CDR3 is TGTGCCAGCAGTAGGGACAGGGAAACAGATACGCAGTATTTT. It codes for CASSRDRETDTQYF.

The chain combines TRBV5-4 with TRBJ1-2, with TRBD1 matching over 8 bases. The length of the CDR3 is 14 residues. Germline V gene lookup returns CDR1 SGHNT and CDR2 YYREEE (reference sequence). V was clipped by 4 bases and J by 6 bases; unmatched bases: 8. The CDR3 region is CASSGQGNSNGYTF. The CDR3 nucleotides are TGTGCCAGCAGCGGACAGGGCAACTCTAATGGCTACACCTTC.

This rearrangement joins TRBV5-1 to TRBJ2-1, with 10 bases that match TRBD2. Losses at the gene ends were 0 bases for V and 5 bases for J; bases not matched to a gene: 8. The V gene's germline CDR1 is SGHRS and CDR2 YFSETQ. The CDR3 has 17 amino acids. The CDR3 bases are TGCGCCAGCAGCTTGGTCCCTATAGCGGGAGGTGACAATGAGCAGTTCTTC. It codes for CASSLVPIAGGDNEQFF. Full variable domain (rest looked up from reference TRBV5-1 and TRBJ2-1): KAGVTQTPRYLIKTRGQQVTLSCSPISGHRSVSWYQQTPGQGLQFLFEYFSETQRNKGNFPGRFSGRQFSNSRSEMNVSTLELGDSALYLCASSLVPIAGGDNEQFFGPGTRLTVL.

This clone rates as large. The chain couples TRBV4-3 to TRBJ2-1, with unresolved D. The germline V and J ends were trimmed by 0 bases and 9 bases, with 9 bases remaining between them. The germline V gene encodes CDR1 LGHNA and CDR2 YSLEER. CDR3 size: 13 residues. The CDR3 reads CASSQDRYGEQFF. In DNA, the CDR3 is TGCGCCAGCAGCCAAGATCGCTACGGTGAGCAGTTCTTC.

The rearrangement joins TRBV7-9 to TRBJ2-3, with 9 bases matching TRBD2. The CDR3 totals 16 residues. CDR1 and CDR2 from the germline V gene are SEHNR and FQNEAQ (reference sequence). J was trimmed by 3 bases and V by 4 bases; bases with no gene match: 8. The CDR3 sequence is CASSSISGSLTDTQYF. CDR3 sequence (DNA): TGTGCCAGCAGCTCGATTAGCGGGAGTTTAACAGATACGCAGTATTTT.

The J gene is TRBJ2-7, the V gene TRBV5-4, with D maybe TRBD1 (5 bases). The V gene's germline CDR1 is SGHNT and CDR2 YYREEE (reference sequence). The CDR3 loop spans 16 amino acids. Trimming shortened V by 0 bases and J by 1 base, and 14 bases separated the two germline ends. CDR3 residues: CASSLGVGVPSYEQYF. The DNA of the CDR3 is TGTGCCAGCAGCTTGGGGGTAGGGGTTCCTTCCTACGAGCAGTACTTC.

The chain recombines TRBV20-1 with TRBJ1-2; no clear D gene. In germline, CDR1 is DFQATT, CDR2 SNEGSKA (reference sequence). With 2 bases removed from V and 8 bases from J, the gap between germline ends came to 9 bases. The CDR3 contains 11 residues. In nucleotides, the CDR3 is TGCAGTGCTAGACCTCCGAGAGGCTACACCTTC. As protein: CSARPPRGYTF.

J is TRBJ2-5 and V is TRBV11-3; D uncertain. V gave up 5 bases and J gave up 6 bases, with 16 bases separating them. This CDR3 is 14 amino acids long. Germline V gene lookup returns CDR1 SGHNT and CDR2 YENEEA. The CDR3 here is CASSRGTERQTQYF. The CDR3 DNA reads TGTGCCAGCAGCCGTGGTACGGAGAGGCAGACCCAGTACTTC.

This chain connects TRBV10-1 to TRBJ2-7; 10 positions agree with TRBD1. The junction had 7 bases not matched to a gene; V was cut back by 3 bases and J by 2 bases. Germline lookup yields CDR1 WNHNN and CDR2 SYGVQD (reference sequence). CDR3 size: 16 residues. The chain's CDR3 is CASSDTRDRGTYEQYF. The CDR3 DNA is TGCGCCAGCAGTGATACCCGGGACAGGGGCACCTACGAGCAGTACTTC.

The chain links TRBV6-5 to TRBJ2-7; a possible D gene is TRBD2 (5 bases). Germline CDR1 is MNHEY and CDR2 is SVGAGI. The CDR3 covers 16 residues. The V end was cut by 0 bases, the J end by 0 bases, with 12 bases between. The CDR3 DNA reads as TGTGCCAGCAGTTACTCGTCCAGCGGCAGCTCCTACGAGCAGTACTTC. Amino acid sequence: CASSYSSSGSSYEQYF.

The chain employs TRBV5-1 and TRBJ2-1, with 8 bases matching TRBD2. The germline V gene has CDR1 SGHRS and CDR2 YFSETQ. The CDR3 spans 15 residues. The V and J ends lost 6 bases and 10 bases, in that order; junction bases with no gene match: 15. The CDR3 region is CASTSVAGSPGEQFF. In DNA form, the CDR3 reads TGCGCCAGCACCTCCGTAGCGGGATCCCCGGGGGAGCAGTTCTTC.

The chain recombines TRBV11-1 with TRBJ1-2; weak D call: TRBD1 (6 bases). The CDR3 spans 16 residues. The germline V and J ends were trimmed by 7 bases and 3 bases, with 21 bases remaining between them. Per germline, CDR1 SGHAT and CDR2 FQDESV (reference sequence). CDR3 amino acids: CASTLGASPGHYGYTF. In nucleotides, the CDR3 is TGTGCCAGCACCTTGGGGGCCTCCCCAGGACACTATGGCTACACCTTC.

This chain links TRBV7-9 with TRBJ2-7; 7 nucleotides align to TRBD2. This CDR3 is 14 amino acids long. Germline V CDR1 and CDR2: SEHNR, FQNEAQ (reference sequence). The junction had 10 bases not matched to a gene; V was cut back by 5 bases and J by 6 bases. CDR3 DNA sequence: TGTGCCAGCAGCCCTGGACTAGAGACGGGCGAGCAGTACTTC. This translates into CASSPGLETGEQYF.

In DNA form, the CDR3 reads TGTGCCAGCAGTTCTCCTCCGAGCTCCTACAATGAGCAGTTCTTC. Protein: CASSSPPSSYNEQFF. The chain combines TRBV2 with TRBJ2-1; D is undetermined. The CDR3 is 15 residues long. Germline CDR1 SNHLY, CDR2 FYNNEI. V was trimmed by 5 bases and J by 0 bases, leaving 11 bases between them.

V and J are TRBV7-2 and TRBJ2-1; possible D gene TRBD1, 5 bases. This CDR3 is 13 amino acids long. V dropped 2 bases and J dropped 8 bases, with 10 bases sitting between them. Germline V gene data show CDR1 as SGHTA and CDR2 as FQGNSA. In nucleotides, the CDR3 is TGTGCCAGCAGCTTATCCTCAGGGTATGAGCAGTTCTTC. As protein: CASSLSSGYEQFF.

The CDR3 nucleotides are TGTGCCAGCTCACCAGGACAGGCCGACACCATATATTTT. Its translation: CASSPGQADTIYF. The chain employs TRBV18 and TRBJ1-3; 7 nucleotides line up with TRBD1. Germline V gene lookup returns CDR1 KGHSH and CDR2 LQKENI. This CDR3 region has 13 residues. After removal of 2 bases from V and 8 bases from J, the junction contained 3 bases not matched to a gene. Full variable domain (outside the CDR3, taken from reference TRBV18 and TRBJ1-3): NAGVMQNPRHLVRRRGQEARLRCSPMKGHSHVYWYRQLPEEGLKFMVYLQKENIIDESGMPKERFSAEFPKEGPSILRIQQVVRGDSAAYFCASSPGQADTIYFGEGSWLTVV.

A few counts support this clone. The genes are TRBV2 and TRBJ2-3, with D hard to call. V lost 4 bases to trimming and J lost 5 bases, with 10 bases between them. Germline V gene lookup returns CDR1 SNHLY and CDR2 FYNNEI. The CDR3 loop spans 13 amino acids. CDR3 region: CASSVVRIDTQYF. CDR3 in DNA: TGTGCCAGCAGTGTAGTGCGGATAGATACGCAGTATTTT.

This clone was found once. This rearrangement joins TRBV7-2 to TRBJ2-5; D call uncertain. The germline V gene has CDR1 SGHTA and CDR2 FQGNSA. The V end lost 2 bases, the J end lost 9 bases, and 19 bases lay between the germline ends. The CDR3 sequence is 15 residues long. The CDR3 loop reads CASSLLAGPSVAQYF. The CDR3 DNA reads TGTGCCAGCAGCTTACTCGCAGGCCCATCGGTGGCCCAGTACTTC.

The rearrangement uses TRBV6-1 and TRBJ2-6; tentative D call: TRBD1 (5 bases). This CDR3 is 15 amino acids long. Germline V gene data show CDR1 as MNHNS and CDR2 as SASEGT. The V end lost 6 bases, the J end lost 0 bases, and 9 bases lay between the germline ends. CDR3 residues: CASRRQGSGANVLTF. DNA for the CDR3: TGTGCCAGCAGGCGCCAGGGCTCTGGGGCCAACGTCCTGACTTTC.

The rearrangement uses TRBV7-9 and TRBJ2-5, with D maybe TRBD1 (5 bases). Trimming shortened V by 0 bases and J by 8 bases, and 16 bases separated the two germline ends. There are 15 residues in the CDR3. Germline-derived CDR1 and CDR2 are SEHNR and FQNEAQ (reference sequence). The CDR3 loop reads CASSLAQGLAGTQYF. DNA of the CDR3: TGTGCCAGCAGCTTAGCGCAGGGATTGGCCGGAACCCAGTACTTC.

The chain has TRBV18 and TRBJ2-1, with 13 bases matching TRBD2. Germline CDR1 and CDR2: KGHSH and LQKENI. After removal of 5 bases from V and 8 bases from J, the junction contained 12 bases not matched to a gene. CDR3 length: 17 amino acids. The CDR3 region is CASSSTLRTSGSHEQFF. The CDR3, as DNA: TGTGCCAGCTCATCAACCCTCCGGACTAGCGGGAGTCATGAGCAGTTCTTC.

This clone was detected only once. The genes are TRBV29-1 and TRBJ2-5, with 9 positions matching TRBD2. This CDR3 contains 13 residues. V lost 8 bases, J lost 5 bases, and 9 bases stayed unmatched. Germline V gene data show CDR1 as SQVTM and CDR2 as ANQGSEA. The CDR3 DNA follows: TGCAGCCAGGCGGGAGGGCCTGGGGAGACCCAGTACTTC. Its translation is CSQAGGPGETQYF. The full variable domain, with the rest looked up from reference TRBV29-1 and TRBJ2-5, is SAVISQKPSRDICQRGTSLTIQCQVDSQVTMMFWYRQQPGQSLTLIATANQGSEATYESGFVIDKFPISRPNLTFSTLTVSNMSPEDSSIYLCSQAGGPGETQYFGPGTRLLVL.

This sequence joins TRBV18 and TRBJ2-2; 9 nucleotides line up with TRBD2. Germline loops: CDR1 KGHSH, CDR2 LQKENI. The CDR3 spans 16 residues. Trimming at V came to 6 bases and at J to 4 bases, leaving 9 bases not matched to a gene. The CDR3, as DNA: TGTGCCAGCTCGTCATTAGCGGGAGCGCGCACCGGGGAGCTGTTTTTT. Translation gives CASSSLAGARTGELFF.